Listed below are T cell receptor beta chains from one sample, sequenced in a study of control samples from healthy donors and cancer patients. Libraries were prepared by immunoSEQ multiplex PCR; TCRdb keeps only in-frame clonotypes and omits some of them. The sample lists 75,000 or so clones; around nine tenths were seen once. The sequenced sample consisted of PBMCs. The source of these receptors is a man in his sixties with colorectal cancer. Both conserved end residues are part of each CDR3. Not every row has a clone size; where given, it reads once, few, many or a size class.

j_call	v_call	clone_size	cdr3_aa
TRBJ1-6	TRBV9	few	CASSVDARAYNSPLHF
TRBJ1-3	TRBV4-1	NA	CASSHPGNTIYF
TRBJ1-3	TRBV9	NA	CASSVETLGNTIYF
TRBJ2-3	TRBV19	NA	CASSMALPDTQYF
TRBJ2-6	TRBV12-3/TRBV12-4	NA	CASSYVGANVLTF
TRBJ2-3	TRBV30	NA	CAWGLAGGRTDTQYF
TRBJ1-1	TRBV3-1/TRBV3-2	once	CASSLTEATEAFF
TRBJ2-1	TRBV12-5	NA	CASGPGLAGGRNEQFF
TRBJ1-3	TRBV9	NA	CASSPKQGAITGNTIYF
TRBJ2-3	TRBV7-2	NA	CASILYKGLMSTDTQYF
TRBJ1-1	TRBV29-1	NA	CSVKRNTEAFF
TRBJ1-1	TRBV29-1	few	CSVVGDRGLPNTEAFF
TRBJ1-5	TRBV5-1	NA	CASSLGGNSNQPQHF
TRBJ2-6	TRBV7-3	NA	CASSLKGQPSSGANVLTF
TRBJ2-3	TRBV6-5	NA	CASRQTSGGPRTQYF
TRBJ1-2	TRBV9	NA	CASSATGGNYGYTF
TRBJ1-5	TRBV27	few	CASSLGGINQPQHF
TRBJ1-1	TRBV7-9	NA	CASSDTTGDTEAFF
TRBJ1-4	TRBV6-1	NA	CASSEGVRTGGNEKLFF
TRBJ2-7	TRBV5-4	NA	CASSPGTSGGFYEQYF
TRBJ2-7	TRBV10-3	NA	CAISTGLREQYF
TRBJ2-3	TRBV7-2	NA	CASSSQGAPTDTQYF
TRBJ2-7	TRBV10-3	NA	CAISESPNGQYF
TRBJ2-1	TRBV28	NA	CASSPQGGGFGYNEQFF
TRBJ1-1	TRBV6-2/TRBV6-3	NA	CASSYSITGTVNTEAFF
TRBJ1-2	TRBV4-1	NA	CASSQLLGAQGSYGYTF
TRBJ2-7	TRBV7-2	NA	CASSPHGGLSYEQYF
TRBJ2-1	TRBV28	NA	CASSFRGGGGNEQFF
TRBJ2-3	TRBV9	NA	CASSVGILAGGADTQYF
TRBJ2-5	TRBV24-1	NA	CATSDRRFAETQYF
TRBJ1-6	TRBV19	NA	CASSTRTGRGNNSPLHF
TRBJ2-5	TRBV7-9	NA	CASSQKAAGETQYF
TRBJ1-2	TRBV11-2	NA	CASSLGRQLYGYTF
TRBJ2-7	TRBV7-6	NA	CASSLEQGYEQYF